The text below deals with one T cell receptor (beta chain). Its antigen remains unidentified. Base qualities were left out, and no much larger clone turns up one base away. The record originates from a study of cytomegalovirus exposure and HLA in healthy donors (dated by TCRdb to about 2017). General notes on the study: According to an earlier analysis of several hundred of the donors, some 180 million T cells yielded some 110 million unique TCR beta sequences and 276 Gb of sequence data. About 310 gigabases of sequencing data and tens of millions of unique TCR sequences were included in an early release covering roughly 600 HLA-typed donors. Among the roughly 410 genotyped donors, approximately 82% belonged to the genetic ancestry cluster associated with self-reported Caucasian donors. The study was designed to test whether signatures of past pathogen exposure could be identified by cataloging public T cell receptors. The T cell repertoires of several hundred subjects were profiled by immunosequencing and related to cytomegalovirus serostatus. A separate validation cohort of roughly 120 different subjects was used in addition to the 666-subject first cohort. To predict cytomegalovirus infection status, the study brought together high-throughput TCR immunosequencing, statistical association of individual TCRs with disease status, and machine learning. To study patterns of TCR occurrence, a later analysis re-analyzed previously published TCR beta repertoires from around 700 donors and added high-resolution HLA genotyping. Rather than using new phenotypic data, the later analysis identified candidate immune exposures from TCR beta sequences and from how often those sequences occurred across donors. An earlier analysis of roughly 600 of the donors used high-throughput TCR beta sequencing to judge whether each TCR beta V gene segment behaved as functional or pseudogenic. Donor age, sex, ethnicity and CMV serostatus were collected together with the repertoire data. A later genetic analysis used genome-wide SNP genotypes for 398 of the 666 donors, treating that subset as a discovery cohort. All discovery cohort repertoires had been generated on a single sequencing platform. HLA typing included class I and class II loci at four-digit resolution. The number of donors typed differed by locus, with roughly 620-640 for A, B, C, DRB1 and DQB1, roughly 520 for DQA1, 600 to 610 for DPA1, and around 450 for DPB1. A handful of DR-DQ haplotypes were handled as single units for association and clustering because linkage in the cohort was strong. Among roughly 400 genotyped donors of the cohort, an average of approximately 220,000 unique TCR beta nucleotide sequences was sequenced per donor, of which about 18% were non-productive.

Library method: the immunoSEQ multiplex PCR assay. The multiplex PCR relied on a mix of 60 forward primers for TCR Vbeta segments and 13 reverse primers for TCR Jbeta segments. The CDR3 region of rearranged TCR beta genes was amplified from genomic DNA with a multiplex PCR assay. On the Illumina HiSeq System, the amplified TCR beta libraries were sequenced as 87-base-pair reads. As for the original processing: A later analysis tallied 80 million to 95 million unique TCR beta chains across the 666 repertoires, and some 10 million of those chains were shared by two or more donors. A nearest-neighbor algorithm error-corrected the raw reads and collapsed the reads into unique sequences, merging closely related sequences to remove PCR and sequencing errors. CDR3 sequences were aligned to IMGT reference sequences to assign V, D and J gene segments. For a sequence to be retained, a match of at least six nucleotides to both a V gene segment and a J gene segment was required. A rearrangement counted as productive if the CDR3 had no stop codons and remained in frame with V and J, and every other rearrangement counted as non-productive. Following IMGT convention, CDR3 was defined as the stretch from the second conserved V-encoded cysteine up to the conserved J-encoded phenylalanine. In an earlier analysis of roughly 610 of the donors, sequences lacking an unambiguous match to a single V gene segment were excluded. In an earlier analysis of more than 500 of the donors, a V segment was called functional when productive rearrangements were above 56.7%, and segregating when the standard deviation between donors exceeded 5%. To diagnose cytomegalovirus status from the catalog of TCR beta chain sequences, a statistical classification framework was built. A later analysis assigned V and J genes by comparing TCR nucleotide sequences with IMGT/GENE-DB human TR gene sequences. In a later analysis, CDR3 sequences and most-parsimonious VDJ recombination scenarios were assigned using the TCRdist pipeline. In a later analysis, each TCR beta chain was defined by its CDR3 amino acid sequence together with its V-gene family, and reads lacking a unique V-gene family were excluded. As a way to deal with suspected cross-contamination and a sequencing artifact, a later analysis dropped 640 or so nucleotide sequences that were highly shared and had low generation probability. For each public chain, a later analysis derived a clonal expansion index from normalized ranks of inferred template counts within each repertoire. In a later analysis, generation probabilities were computed using a VDJ recombination model fitted to out-of-frame rearrangements, and the results were checked against IGoR. In a later analysis, hypergeometric tests were used to score TCR-TCR, TCR-HLA and TCR-CMV co-occurrence, with a repertoire-size bias correction applied to TCR pairs. A later analysis estimated false discovery rates by permuting HLA or CMV assignments 20 times. In a later analysis, co-occurring TCRs were grouped using DBSCAN, with TCRdist sequence similarity added in when clustering inside HLA-allele-positive subsets. Repertoires with fewer than 30,000 or more than 120,000 public chains were left out of co-occurrence clustering, as were five repertoires with anomalous nucleotide sharing. Held by TCRdb, this immuneACCESS table contains in-frame sequences only and omits some clones. Under half of the omission traces to an unresolved V gene where checked; the cause of the rest is unknown. That table supplies the V and J calls and clone size; D and trimming were determined from the DNA. This sample comprises 150,000 to 200,000 clones, over 60% of them detected only once. About 3.4% of the sample comes from the top ten.

The cohort consisted of 650 to 700 healthy bone marrow donors. All cohort members were sampled while nominally healthy, although unrecorded immune exposures were likely present. The donor tested CMV seronegative and was one of the 352 seronegative cohort members. A peripheral blood sample was provided by each donor, and peripheral blood mononuclear cells were used for TCR beta sequencing. Genomic DNA was extracted from the blood cell samples with the Qiagen DNeasy Blood Extraction Kit. The paper's findings and limits, for the study overall: Because HLA typing was unavailable for some donors at each locus, only the typed subset was used in association tests. The presence/absence analyses assumed that sequencing depth was roughly uniform across donors, and that assumption may not be true. The earlier analysis of nearly 600 of the donors excluded roughly 16 rarely observed V segments, including chromosome 9 orphons, because counts were too low. In an earlier analysis of a few hundred of the donors, most TCR beta V segments were observed in productive rearrangements about 90% or about 30% of the time, broadly matching IMGT annotations. In vitro tests confirmed that a few of the cytomegalovirus-associated TCR beta chains recognize cytomegalovirus antigens. The sequencing pipeline was judged likely to have produced a cluster of highly shared sequence variants as a technical artifact. Assigning TCR associations to individual alleles was difficult when HLA alleles, especially DR and DQ, strongly co-occurred. According to a later genetic analysis, donors in an Asian-associated ancestry cluster had fewer N-insertions in productive TCRs than the roughly 660-donor mean. A total of 164 TCR beta chains were listed by the study as associated with cytomegalovirus. Because the 87-base-pair reads could not distinguish some IMGT-functional V segments, including TRBV6-2 and TRBV6-3, those segments were excluded. An association between a missense DCLRE1C variant and V-gene and J-gene trimming of TCR beta chains was found in a later genetic analysis and replicated in an independent cohort. A later analysis found that most CMV-associated TCR beta chains appeared HLA-restricted, with HLA associations seemingly driven largely by CMV exposure. Across donors, most TCR sequences were observed very rarely, whereas some public TCRs were present in many individuals. Immune exposure information for the cohort was limited to CMV serostatus. The authors suggested that the approach could potentially be extended to other disease states and immunological phenotypes. A later analysis associated about 17,000 TCR beta sequences with specific HLA alleles at a false discovery rate of 0.05. Several of the top co-occurrence clusters appeared to be linked to parvovirus B19, influenza, CMV and Epstein-Barr virus, according to a later analysis. In this cohort, only TCR beta chains were sequenced, and detectable features were limited by the absence of alpha or paired-chain data. The classifier was reported to diagnose cytomegalovirus status with high specificity and sensitivity in both the original and validation cohorts. In a later analysis, TCR association rates were found to vary across HLA loci, with the most associated TCRs seen for DRB1 alleles and the fewest for HLA-C alleles. Linkage disequilibrium might explain the correlated functional status among segregating V segments, but an unknown experimental factor could not be excluded. A further reported finding was that TCR beta sequences accurately predicted the HLA-A and HLA-B alleles for most subjects in the first cohort. In a later analysis, HLA-associated TCR beta chains were found to be more clonally expanded and to have lower generation probabilities than equally common non-associated chains.

The V and J ends are trimmed by 7 bases and 3 bases, leaving 20 bases between them. Measured from the cysteine to the phenylalanine, the CDR3 is 15 residues long. CDR3 DNA only is kept here, 45 bases in frame from base 1. Looking up the germline V gene yields CDR1 SGHRS and CDR2 YFSETQ. The chain is assembled from TRBV5-1 and TRBJ2-7; a tentative D match to TRBD2 spans 6 bases. The source of this sequence is a male donor in good health and CMV-seronegative. Material for sequencing was PBMCs. The bases are TGCGCCAGCGGTCCCCTACCGGGGGATTACTACGAGCAGTACTTC. Translated, it reads CASGPLPGDYYEQYF.